The 17 T cell receptor beta chains below come from one sample, sequenced in a study of T cells expressing NK-cell markers. No DNA is given; TCRdb re-called the 5' RACE reads and lists each CDR3 protein once. Recorded for this sample: 200,000 to 300,000 distinct CDR3 sequences. Input material: blood T cells: a sorted CD56 or NKG2C T cell subset, CD4+ or CD8+ T cells, or bulk PBMC T cells (not recorded which). The receptor source for this set is a woman between 18 and 70 years old in good health.

The V and J genes are TRBV12-3 or TRBV12-4 and TRBJ1-2; absent DNA, TCRdb's TRBD1 call cannot be checked. The CDR3 runs 15 residues. This chain's CDR3 is CASRATGTGADGYTF.

The J gene is TRBJ2-7, the V gene TRBV6-1; TCRdb selects TRBD2, and the lack of DNA leaves this call unchecked. CDR3 size: 15 residues. The V gene's germline CDR1 is MNHNS and CDR2 SASEGT. CDR3 in amino acids: CASYPLAGASYEQYF.

This chain connects TRBV2 to TRBJ1-1. CDR1 and CDR2 from the germline V gene are SNHLY and FYNNEI. CDR3 length: 15 residues. CDR3 sequence: CASIRAESGNTEAFF.

V is TRBV2 and J is TRBJ1-4; the D call from TCRdb, TRBD1, cannot be confirmed without DNA. The CDR3 extends over 17 amino acids. Germline CDR1 reads SNHLY; CDR2 reads FYNNEI. The CDR3 reads CASRSDRARRFNEKLFF.

The chain combines TRBV7-2 with TRBJ2-7; TCRdb designates TRBD1, a call that cannot be tested without DNA. The CDR3 is 12 amino acids. The germline gives CDR1 SGHTA, CDR2 FQGNSA. The CDR3 reads CASSPGQIEQYF.

V is TRBV6-1 and J is TRBJ1-5; TCRdb outputs TRBD1, but without DNA this stays unchecked. The CDR3 is 15 residues long. CDR1 and CDR2 (germline): MNHNS, SASEGT. The CDR3: CASSQGAMGMAPQHF.

The J gene is TRBJ2-3, the V gene TRBV7-2; there is no DNA to check the TCRdb D call of TRBD1. The CDR3 runs 15 residues. CDR1 is SGHTA and CDR2 is FQGNSA in the germline V gene. The CDR3 protein is CASSSDRTSTDTQYF.

The chain recombines TRBV6-5 with TRBJ1-2; checking the TCRdb D call of TRBD1 is not possible without DNA. The CDR3 is 16 residues long. Germline values: CDR1 MNHEY, CDR2 SVGAGI. The CDR3 reads CASSYRRQGVNYGYTF.

The chain has TRBV6-2 or TRBV6-3 and TRBJ1-5; the D call from TCRdb, TRBD1, cannot be confirmed without DNA. The CDR3 is 15 amino acids. Germline lookup yields CDR1 MNHEY and CDR2 SVGEGT. The CDR3 is CASSQGRNSNQPQHF.

CDR3 residues: CASSQEYQTGSNYGYTF. The V and J genes are TRBV4-1 and TRBJ1-2; the TCRdb call, TRBD1, lacks DNA for checking. CDR1 and CDR2 (germline): MGHRA, YSYEKL. The CDR3 is 17 residues long.

The chain is built from TRBV12-3 or TRBV12-4 and TRBJ1-5. This CDR3 comprises 15 residues. The CDR3 sequence: CASSKEVWGYQPQHF.

CDR3 sequence reads: CSAIKADTQYF. V and J are TRBV20-1 and TRBJ2-3. This CDR3 is 11 amino acids long. Germline lookup yields CDR1 DFQATT and CDR2 SNEGSKA (reference sequence).

The gene calls are TRBV11-2 and TRBJ2-7; TCRdb's assignment of TRBD1 cannot be checked, as there is no DNA. The germline V gene has CDR1 SGHAT and CDR2 FQNNGV. The CDR3 length is 15 residues. The CDR3 protein is CASSSPKGRVYEQYF.

The rearrangement links TRBV7-2 to TRBJ2-3; the TCRdb D gene call, TRBD1, has no DNA to confirm it. The CDR3 consists of 12 residues. CDR1 and CDR2 (germline): SGHTA, FQGNSA. CDR3 amino acids: CASTGASDTQYF. The full variable domain, rest sourced from reference TRBV7-2 and TRBJ2-3, is GAGVSQSPSNKVTEKGKDVELRCDPISGHTALYWYRQSLGQGLEFLIYFQGNSAPDKSGLPSDRFSAERTGGSVSTLTIQRTQQEDSAVYLCASTGASDTQYFGPGTRLTVL.

This rearrangement joins TRBV24-1 to TRBJ1-1; lacking DNA, the TRBD1 call made by TCRdb goes unchecked. Germline-derived CDR1 and CDR2 are KGHDR and SFDVKD. The CDR3 is made up of 15 amino acids. The CDR3 sequence is CATSDFTVPNTEAFF.

This chain links TRBV3-1 with TRBJ1-1. CDR1 is LGHDT, CDR2 YNNKEL, per germline (reference sequence). The CDR3 consists of 12 residues. CDR3 sequence: CASSQDRAQAFF.

The rearrangement uses TRBV20-1 and TRBJ2-7; checking the TCRdb D call of TRBD2 is not possible without DNA. Germline lookup yields CDR1 DFQATT and CDR2 SNEGSKA (reference sequence). The CDR3 has 14 residues. CDR3 residues: CSATPGREGYEQYF.